This TCR beta chain stems from a study of technical replicates of blood from several donors. This CDR3 region has 13 residues. Deletions cut 4 bases from V and 7 bases from J, with 17 bases between. From germline, CDR1 is SQVTM and CDR2 ANQGSEA. Sequenced by immunoSEQ multiplex PCR; TCRdb stores in-frame clones only, minus some. The profile shows tens of thousands of clones, 75% to 90% of them singletons. Sequenced input: T cells isolated from PBMCs. The V and J genes are TRBV29-1 and TRBJ2-7; D unclear. The TCR comes from a human donor in good health. CDR3 sequence (DNA): TGCAGCGTTGTGCAGGTCCCTCATGAGGAGCAGTACTTC. This sequence encodes CSVVQVPHEEQYF.